This TCR beta chain was captured in a study of blood T cell repertoires in COVID-19. Study-wide context: The origin of the acute and convalescent COVID-19 samples was the United States, Italy and Spain.

Here immunoSEQ multiplex PCR was the method, and the copy in TCRdb shows in-frame clones only, minus some. The sample carries 130,000 or so clones, around 83% recorded once. The origin of this receptor is a woman aged 60-70 years with acute or convalescent COVID-19. The specimen sequenced was peripheral blood.

The CDR3 sequence: CASSGRDSYGYTF. Written as DNA, the CDR3 is TGTGCCAGCAGCGGAAGGGACAGCTATGGCTACACCTTC. The J gene is TRBJ1-2, the V gene TRBV7-6; TRBD1 agrees at 7 bases. V dropped 5 bases and J dropped 4; count of bases not matched to a gene: 4. The germline V gene encodes CDR1 SGHVS and CDR2 FNYEAQ. The CDR3 runs to 13 residues.